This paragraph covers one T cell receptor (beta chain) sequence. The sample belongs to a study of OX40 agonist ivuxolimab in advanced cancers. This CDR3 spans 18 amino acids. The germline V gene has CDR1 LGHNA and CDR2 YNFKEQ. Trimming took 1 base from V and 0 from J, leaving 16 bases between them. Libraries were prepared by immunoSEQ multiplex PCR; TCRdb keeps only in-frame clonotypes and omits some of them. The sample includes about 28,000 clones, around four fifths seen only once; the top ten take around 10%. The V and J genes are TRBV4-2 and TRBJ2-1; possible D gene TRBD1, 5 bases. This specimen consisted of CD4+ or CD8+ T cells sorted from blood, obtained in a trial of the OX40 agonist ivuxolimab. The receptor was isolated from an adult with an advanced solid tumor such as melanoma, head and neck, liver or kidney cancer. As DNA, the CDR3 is TGTGCCAGCAGCCAAGGCGTATTTACAGGTAGCTCCTACAATGAGCAGTTCTTC. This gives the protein CASSQGVFTGSSYNEQFF.